The rows below give T cell receptor beta chains drawn from one sample of a study of blood T cell repertoires in COVID-19. The data were produced by immunoSEQ multiplex PCR, yet TCRdb's version contains in-frame clones alone and is incomplete. Of 70,000 to 75,000 clones in the sample, roughly 82% are singletons; the top ten hold under 2%. The sample comprised peripheral blood. The receptors originated from a woman in her sixties or seventies with acute or convalescent COVID-19. Both conserved end residues are part of each CDR3. Fields, in order: V gene, CDR3 length, CDR3 protein.

v_call: TRBV18
cdr3_length: 17
cdr3_aa: CASSPTLPGTGNTEAFF

v_call: TRBV10-3
cdr3_length: 13
cdr3_aa: CATLGGLNQPQHF

v_call: TRBV5-5
cdr3_length: 14
cdr3_aa: CASSLVQNYNEQFF

v_call: TRBV27
cdr3_length: 14
cdr3_aa: CASSLSGGDQPQHF

v_call: TRBV23-1
cdr3_length: 17
cdr3_aa: CASSQNLAGDRLETQYF

v_call: TRBV30
cdr3_length: 15
cdr3_aa: CAWSGGQGRTDTQYF

v_call: TRBV5-1
cdr3_length: 16
cdr3_aa: CASSSGSGTGGYEQYF

v_call: TRBV19
cdr3_length: 13
cdr3_aa: CASSKQNNQPQHF

v_call: TRBV5-6
cdr3_length: 13
cdr3_aa: CASSRQGSDTQYF

v_call: TRBV6-5
cdr3_length: 15
cdr3_aa: CASSYSGQSSQPQHF

v_call: TRBV21-1
cdr3_length: 13
cdr3_aa: CASYHTPGSPLHF

v_call: TRBV5-6
cdr3_length: 17
cdr3_aa: CASSPDTSGHYYNEQFF

v_call: TRBV5-1
cdr3_length: 13
cdr3_aa: CASSLSSNYGYTF

v_call: TRBV19
cdr3_length: 14
cdr3_aa: CASTISAGPGEQFF

v_call: TRBV7-6
cdr3_length: 12
cdr3_aa: CASSSTTDTQYF

v_call: TRBV27
cdr3_length: 15
cdr3_aa: CASSLGAGGYNEQFF

v_call: TRBV2
cdr3_length: 12
cdr3_aa: CASRTGGGTQYF

v_call: TRBV15
cdr3_length: 15
cdr3_aa: CATSRGTLPGNEQFF

v_call: TRBV6-1
cdr3_length: 15
cdr3_aa: CASSEATGVIAEAFF

v_call: TRBV5-6
cdr3_length: 18
cdr3_aa: CASSLVRSGIANTGELFF